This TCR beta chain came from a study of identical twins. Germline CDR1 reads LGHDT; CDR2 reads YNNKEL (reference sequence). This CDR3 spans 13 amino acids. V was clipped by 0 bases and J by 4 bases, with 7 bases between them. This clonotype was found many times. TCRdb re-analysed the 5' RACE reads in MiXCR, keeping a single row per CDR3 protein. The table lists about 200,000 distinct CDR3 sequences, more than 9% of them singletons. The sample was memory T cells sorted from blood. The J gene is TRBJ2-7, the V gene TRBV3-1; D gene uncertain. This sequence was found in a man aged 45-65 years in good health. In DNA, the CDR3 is TGTGCCAGCAGCCAAGATGACCGGTACGAGCAGTACTTC. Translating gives CASSQDDRYEQYF.